The T cell receptor beta chain under discussion was sequenced for a study of cytomegalovirus exposure and HLA in healthy donors (TCRdb year 2017). Background on the whole study: In an earlier analysis of fewer than 750 of the donors, 276 Gb of sequence data and 100 million or so unique TCR beta sequences from roughly 180 million T cells were reported. An early release covering about 600 HLA-typed donors comprised approximately 300 gigabases of sequencing data and tens of millions of unique TCR sequences. Of the roughly 390 genotyped donors, 65% to 90% fell in the genetic ancestry cluster associated with self-reported Caucasian donors. The aim of the study was to test whether cataloging public T cell receptors could identify signatures of past pathogen exposure. The T cell repertoires of some 700 subjects were profiled by immunosequencing and related to cytomegalovirus serostatus. A separate validation cohort of roughly 110 different subjects was used in addition to the roughly 700-subject first cohort. The study combined high-throughput TCR immunosequencing, statistical association of individual TCRs with disease status, and machine learning to predict cytomegalovirus infection status. To study patterns of TCR occurrence, a later analysis re-analyzed previously published TCR beta repertoires from 666 donors and added high-resolution HLA genotyping. In the later analysis, no new phenotypic data were used to find candidate immune exposures; instead, reliance was placed on TCR beta sequences and their occurrence across donors. An earlier analysis of several hundred of the donors used high-throughput TCR beta sequencing to judge whether each TCR beta V gene segment behaved as functional or pseudogenic. Donor age, sex, ethnicity and CMV serostatus were compiled alongside the repertoire data. Genome-wide SNP genotypes for about 65% of the roughly 670 donors were used in a later genetic analysis, which treated that subset as a discovery cohort. Every discovery cohort repertoire had been produced on one sequencing platform. Class I and class II HLA loci were covered by the typing at four-digit resolution. The number of donors typed differed by locus, with roughly 620-630 for A, B, C, DRB1 and DQB1, around 520 for DQA1, nearly 610 for DPA1, and around 430 for DPB1. Because of strong linkage in the cohort, roughly 5 DR-DQ haplotypes were treated as single units for association and clustering. On average, roughly 200,000 unique TCR beta nucleotide sequences were sequenced per donor among about 400 genotyped donors of the cohort, with around 19% of those sequences being non-productive.

Summary of the overall study and its limitations: Because counts were too low, about 15 rarely observed V segments, including chromosome 9 orphons, were left out of the earlier analysis of several hundred of the donors. In an earlier analysis of about 550 of the donors, most TCR beta V segments were observed in productive rearrangements about 87% or about 30% of the time, broadly matching IMGT annotations. The cohort was sequenced for TCR beta chains only, and without alpha or paired-chain data the features that could be detected were limited. A cluster of highly shared sequence variants was judged likely to represent a technical artifact of the sequencing pipeline. A further reported finding was that TCR beta sequences accurately predicted the HLA-A and HLA-B alleles for most subjects in the first cohort. The presence/absence analyses assumed that sequencing depth was roughly uniform across donors, and that assumption may not be true. In the study, about 150 TCR beta chains were listed as associated with cytomegalovirus. It was suggested by the authors that the approach could potentially be generalized to other disease states and immunological phenotypes. Linkage disequilibrium might explain the correlated functional status among segregating V segments, but an unknown experimental factor could not be ruled out. According to a later analysis, most CMV-associated TCR beta chains appeared to be HLA-restricted, and the HLA associations seemed to be driven largely by CMV exposure. The 87-base-pair reads could not distinguish some IMGT-functional V segments, including TRBV6-2 and TRBV6-3, so those segments were excluded. Because HLA typing was missing for some donors at each locus, association tests included only the typed subset. According to a later analysis, parvovirus B19, influenza, CMV and Epstein-Barr virus appeared linked to several top co-occurrence clusters. The only immune exposure information available for the cohort was CMV serostatus. According to a later genetic analysis, donors in an Asian-associated ancestry cluster had fewer N-insertions in productive TCRs than the approximately 630-donor mean. In vitro tests confirmed that a few of the cytomegalovirus-associated TCR beta chains recognize cytomegalovirus antigens. At a false discovery rate of 0.05, a later analysis linked under 20,000 TCR beta sequences to specific HLA alleles. Most TCR sequences were observed very rarely across donors, whereas some public TCRs were present in many individuals. In a later analysis, HLA-associated TCR beta chains showed more clonal expansion and lower generation probabilities than non-associated chains that were equally common. When HLA alleles, especially DR and DQ, strongly co-occurred, TCR associations were difficult to assign to individual alleles. An association between a missense DCLRE1C variant and V-gene and J-gene trimming of TCR beta chains was found in a later genetic analysis and replicated in an independent cohort. Cytomegalovirus status was reported to be diagnosed by the classifier with high specificity and sensitivity in both the original and validation cohorts. A later analysis found that TCR association rates varied across HLA loci, with DRB1 alleles showing the most associated TCRs and HLA-C alleles the fewest.

The junction shows trimming of 3 bases on V and 4 bases on J, and the gene matches do not reach 7 bases of it. For CDR1 and CDR2, the germline V gene lists SGHRS and YFSETQ. The CDR3 runs 15 amino acids, cysteine and phenylalanine included. The entry retains the CDR3 DNA only, 45 bases that are in frame from base 1. Points on this clone: Its antigen specificity is not known. Base-call qualities are not available, and no considerably larger clone is one nucleotide away.

The cohort comprised fewer than 750 healthy bone marrow donors. All cohort members were sampled while nominally healthy, although unrecorded immune exposures were likely present. The donor was CMV seronegative and was included in the group of around 320 seronegative cohort members. A peripheral blood sample was collected from each donor, and TCR beta sequencing was performed on peripheral blood mononuclear cells. The Qiagen DNeasy Blood Extraction Kit was used to extract genomic DNA from the blood cell samples. The method was the immunoSEQ multiplex PCR assay. For the multiplex PCR, a mixture combining 60 forward primers for TCR Vbeta segments and 13 reverse primers for TCR Jbeta segments was used. A multiplex PCR assay on genomic DNA amplified the CDR3 region of rearranged TCR beta genes. The amplified TCR beta libraries were sequenced on the Illumina HiSeq System as 87-base-pair reads. In the authors' own workflow: A later analysis counted around 72 million unique TCR beta chains across the 650 to 800 repertoires, and some 12 million of these chains were shared by at least two donors. Raw reads were error-corrected and collapsed into unique sequences by a nearest-neighbor algorithm in which closely related sequences were merged to remove PCR and sequencing errors. V, D and J gene segments were assigned by aligning CDR3 sequences to IMGT reference sequences. For a sequence to be retained, a match of at least six nucleotides to both a V gene segment and a J gene segment was required. Rearrangements were classified as productive when the CDR3 lacked stop codons and remained in frame with V and J, and all other rearrangements were classified as non-productive. CDR3 was defined by IMGT convention, running from the second conserved V-encoded cysteine to the conserved J-encoded phenylalanine. The earlier analysis of approximately 590 of the donors excluded any sequence lacking an unambiguous match to a single V gene segment. An earlier analysis of 587 of the donors classified V segments as functional when productive rearrangements were above 56.7% and as segregating when the standard deviation between donors was above 5%. A statistical classification framework was built for diagnosing cytomegalovirus status from the catalog of TCR beta chain sequences. V and J gene assignment, in a later analysis, came from comparing TCR nucleotide sequences with IMGT/GENE-DB human TR gene sequences. Using the TCRdist pipeline, a later analysis assigned CDR3 sequences along with most-parsimonious VDJ recombination scenarios. In a later analysis, each TCR beta chain was defined by its CDR3 amino acid sequence together with its V-gene family, and reads without a unique V-gene family were excluded. To address suspected cross-contamination and a sequencing artifact, a later analysis removed a few hundred highly shared, low-generation-probability nucleotide sequences. For each public chain, a later analysis derived a clonal expansion index from normalized ranks of inferred template counts within each repertoire. In a later analysis, generation probabilities were computed using a VDJ recombination model fitted to out-of-frame rearrangements, and the results were checked against IGoR. A later analysis scored TCR-TCR, TCR-HLA and TCR-CMV co-occurrence with hypergeometric tests, applying a repertoire-size bias correction to TCR pairs. False discovery rates were estimated in a later analysis by permuting HLA or CMV assignments 20 times. A later analysis grouped co-occurring TCRs with DBSCAN, adding TCRdist sequence similarity when clustering within HLA-allele-positive subsets. Co-occurrence clustering excluded repertoires with fewer than 30,000 or more than 120,000 public chains, plus five with anomalous nucleotide sharing. TCRdb retrieved this table from immuneACCESS and kept in-frame rearrangements only. Not all clones are present; in checked studies, unresolved V genes account for under half, and no reason is known for the remainder. V and J calls and clone size are given by that table; D and trimming were obtained from the DNA. The sample profile shows under 150,000 clones; 77% of them were found once. Of the sample, 0.75% to 0.95% falls within the top ten clones.

This TCR was recovered from a woman aged 55-70 years in good health and CMV-seronegative. The receptor chain draws on TRBV5-1 and TRBJ2-7; 10 central bases correspond to TRBD2. The sequenced material came from PBMCs. The CDR3 reads as follows: CASSYLAGERYEQYF. The DNA sequence follows: TGCGCCAGCAGCTACCTAGCGGGGGAGAGGTACGAGCAGTACTTC.